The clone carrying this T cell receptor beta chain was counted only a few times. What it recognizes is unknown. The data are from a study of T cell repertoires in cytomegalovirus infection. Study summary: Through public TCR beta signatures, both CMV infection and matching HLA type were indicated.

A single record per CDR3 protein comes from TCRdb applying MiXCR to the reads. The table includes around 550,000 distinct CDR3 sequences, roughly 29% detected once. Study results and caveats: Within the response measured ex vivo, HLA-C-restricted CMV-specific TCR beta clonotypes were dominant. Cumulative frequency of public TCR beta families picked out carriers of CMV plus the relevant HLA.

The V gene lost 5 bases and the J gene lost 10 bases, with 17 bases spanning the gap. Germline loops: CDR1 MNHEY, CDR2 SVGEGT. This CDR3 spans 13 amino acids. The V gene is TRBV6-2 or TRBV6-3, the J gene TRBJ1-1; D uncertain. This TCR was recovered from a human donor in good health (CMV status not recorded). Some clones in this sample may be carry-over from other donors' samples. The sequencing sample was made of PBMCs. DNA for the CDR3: TGTGCCAGCAGTCCCGACGGTCGAGTCGGAGCTTTCTTT. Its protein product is CASSPDGRVGAFF.